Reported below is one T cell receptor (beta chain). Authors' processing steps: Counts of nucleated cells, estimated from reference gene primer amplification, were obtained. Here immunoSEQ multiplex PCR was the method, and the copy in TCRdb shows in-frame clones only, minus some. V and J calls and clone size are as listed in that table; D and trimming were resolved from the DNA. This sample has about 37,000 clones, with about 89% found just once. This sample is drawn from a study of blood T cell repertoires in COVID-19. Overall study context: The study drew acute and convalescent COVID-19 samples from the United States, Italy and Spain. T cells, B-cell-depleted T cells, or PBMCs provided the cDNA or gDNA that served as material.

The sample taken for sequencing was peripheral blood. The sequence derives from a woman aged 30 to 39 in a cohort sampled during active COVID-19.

CDR3 in amino acids: CASKNGGNEQFF. The CDR3, as DNA: TGCGCCAGCAAGAACGGGGGGAATGAGCAGTTCTTC. The gene calls are TRBV10-2 and TRBJ2-1, with 7 bases identical to TRBD2. The germline V gene has CDR1 WSHSY and CDR2 SAAADI. The trim removed 7 bases at V and 7 bases at J, leaving 4 bases unmatched. The CDR3 is made up of 12 amino acids.